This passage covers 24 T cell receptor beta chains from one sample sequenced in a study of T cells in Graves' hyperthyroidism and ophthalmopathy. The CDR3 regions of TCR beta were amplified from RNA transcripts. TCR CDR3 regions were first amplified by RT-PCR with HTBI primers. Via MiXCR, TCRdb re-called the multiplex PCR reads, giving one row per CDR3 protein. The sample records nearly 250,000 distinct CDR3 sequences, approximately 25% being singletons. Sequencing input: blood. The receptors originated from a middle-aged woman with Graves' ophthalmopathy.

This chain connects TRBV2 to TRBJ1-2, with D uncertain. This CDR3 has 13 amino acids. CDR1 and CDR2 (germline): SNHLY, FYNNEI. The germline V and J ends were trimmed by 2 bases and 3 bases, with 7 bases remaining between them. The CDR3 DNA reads TGTGCCAGCAGTGAATGGCAGGACTATGGCTACACCTTC. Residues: CASSEWQDYGYTF.

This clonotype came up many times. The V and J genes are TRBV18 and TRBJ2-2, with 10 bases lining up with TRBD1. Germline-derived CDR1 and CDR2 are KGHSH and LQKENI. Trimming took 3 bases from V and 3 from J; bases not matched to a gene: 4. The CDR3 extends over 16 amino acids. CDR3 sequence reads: CASSPLGQGDTGELFF. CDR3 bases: TGTGCCAGCTCACCTCTCGGACAGGGGGACACCGGGGAGCTGTTTTTT.

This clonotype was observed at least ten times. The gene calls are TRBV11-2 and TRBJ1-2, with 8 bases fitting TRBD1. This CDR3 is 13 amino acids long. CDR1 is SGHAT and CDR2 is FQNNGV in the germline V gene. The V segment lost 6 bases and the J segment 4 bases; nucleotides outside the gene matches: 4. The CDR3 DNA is TGTGCCAGCAGAGGGACAGGCCCCTATGGCTACACCTTC. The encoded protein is CASRGTGPYGYTF.

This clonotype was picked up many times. Here the CDR3 DNA reads TGCAGTGCTAGGACGGGACAGGGGATCTATGGCTACACCTTC. Protein sequence: CSARTGQGIYGYTF. This sequence joins TRBV20-1 and TRBJ1-2; 10 bases match TRBD1. Germline V gene sequence: CDR1 DFQATT, CDR2 SNEGSKA (reference sequence). CDR3 length: 14 residues. Unmatched junction bases numbered 5, after V lost 3 bases and J lost 4 bases.

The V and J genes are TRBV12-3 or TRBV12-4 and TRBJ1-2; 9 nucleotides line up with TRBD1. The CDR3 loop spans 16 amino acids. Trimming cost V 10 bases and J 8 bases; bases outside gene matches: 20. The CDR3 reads CATTPGQGHSGMGYTF. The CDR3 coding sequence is TGTGCCACCACCCCGGGACAGGGACACTCAGGAATGGGCTACACCTTC.

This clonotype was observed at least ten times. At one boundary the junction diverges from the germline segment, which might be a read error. In DNA, the CDR3 is TGTGCCTGGAGTGCTCCGCCAGGGACAGGGCATTTT. Translated: CAWSAPPGTGHF. This chain connects TRBV30 to TRBJ1-3; 9 bases align to TRBD1. The CDR3 covers 12 residues. The germline gives CDR1 GTSNPN, CDR2 SVGIG (reference sequence).

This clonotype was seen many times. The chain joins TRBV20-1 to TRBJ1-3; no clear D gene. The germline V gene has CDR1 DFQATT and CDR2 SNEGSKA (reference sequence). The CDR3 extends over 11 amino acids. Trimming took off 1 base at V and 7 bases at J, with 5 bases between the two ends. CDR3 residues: CSARVGNTIYF. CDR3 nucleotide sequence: TGCAGTGCTAGAGTGGGGAACACCATATATTTT.

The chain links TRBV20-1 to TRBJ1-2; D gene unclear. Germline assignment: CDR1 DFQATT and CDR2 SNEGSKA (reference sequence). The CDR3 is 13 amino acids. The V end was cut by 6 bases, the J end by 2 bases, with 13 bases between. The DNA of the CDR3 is TGCAGTGCCCGCTCCGACCTCAACTATGGCTACACCTTC. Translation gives CSARSDLNYGYTF.

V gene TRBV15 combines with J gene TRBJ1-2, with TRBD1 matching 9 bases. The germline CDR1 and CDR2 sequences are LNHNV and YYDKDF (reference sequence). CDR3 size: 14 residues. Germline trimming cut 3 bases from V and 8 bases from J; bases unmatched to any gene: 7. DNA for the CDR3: TGTGCCACCAGCAGCCGTACCGGGACAGGGGGCTACACCTTC. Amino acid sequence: CATSSRTGTGGYTF.

CDR3: CASSRRTGGATYEQYF. The CDR3 DNA is TGTGCCAGCAGTCGAAGGACAGGGGGCGCGACCTACGAGCAGTACTTC. The V gene is TRBV6-1, the J gene TRBJ2-7, with 11 bases that match TRBD1. CDR1 is MNHNS, CDR2 SASEGT, per germline. The CDR3 runs to 16 residues. Trimming took 5 bases from V and 2 from J; bases not matched to a gene: 8.

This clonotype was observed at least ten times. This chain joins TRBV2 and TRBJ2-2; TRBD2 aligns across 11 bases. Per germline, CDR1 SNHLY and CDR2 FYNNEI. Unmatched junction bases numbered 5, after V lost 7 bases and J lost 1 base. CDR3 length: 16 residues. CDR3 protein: CASNSGTSGNTGELFF. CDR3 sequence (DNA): TGTGCCAGCAATTCCGGGACTAGCGGGAACACCGGGGAGCTGTTTTTT.

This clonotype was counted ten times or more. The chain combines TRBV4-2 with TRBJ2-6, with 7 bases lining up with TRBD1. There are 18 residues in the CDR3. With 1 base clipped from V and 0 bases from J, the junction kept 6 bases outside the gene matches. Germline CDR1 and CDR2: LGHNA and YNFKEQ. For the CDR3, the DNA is TGTGCCAGCAGCCAAGGCGCAGGGGGTTACTCTGGGGCCAACGTCCTGACTTTC. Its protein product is CASSQGAGGYSGANVLTF.

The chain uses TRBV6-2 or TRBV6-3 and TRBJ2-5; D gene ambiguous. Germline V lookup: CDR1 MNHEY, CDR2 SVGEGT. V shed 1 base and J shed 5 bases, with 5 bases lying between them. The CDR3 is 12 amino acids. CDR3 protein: CASSYFGETQYF. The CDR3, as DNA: TGTGCCAGCAGTTACTTTGGGGAGACCCAGTACTTC.

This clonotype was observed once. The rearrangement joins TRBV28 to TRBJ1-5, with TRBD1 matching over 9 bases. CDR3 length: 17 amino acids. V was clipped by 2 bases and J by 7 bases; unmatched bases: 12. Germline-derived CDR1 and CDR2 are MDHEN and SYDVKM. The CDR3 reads CASSLGGGQGVYQPQHF. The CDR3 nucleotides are TGTGCCAGCAGTTTAGGGGGGGGACAGGGTGTTTACCAGCCCCAGCATTTT.

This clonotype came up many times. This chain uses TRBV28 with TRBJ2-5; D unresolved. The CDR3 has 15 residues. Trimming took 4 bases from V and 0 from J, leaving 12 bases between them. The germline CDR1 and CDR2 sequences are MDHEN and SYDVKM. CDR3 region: CASSWQAENQETQYF. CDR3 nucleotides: TGTGCCAGCAGTTGGCAGGCCGAGAACCAAGAGACCCAGTACTTC.

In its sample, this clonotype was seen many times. The chain's CDR3 is CASSQKLPGQGRDEQYF. CDR3 nucleotides: TGTGCCAGCAGCCAGAAATTACCGGGACAGGGAAGAGACGAGCAGTACTTC. The rearrangement links TRBV12-3 or TRBV12-4 to TRBJ2-7; 9 nucleotides agree with TRBD1. The CDR3 loop spans 17 amino acids. After removal of 6 bases from V and 5 bases from J, the junction contained 17 bases not matched to a gene.

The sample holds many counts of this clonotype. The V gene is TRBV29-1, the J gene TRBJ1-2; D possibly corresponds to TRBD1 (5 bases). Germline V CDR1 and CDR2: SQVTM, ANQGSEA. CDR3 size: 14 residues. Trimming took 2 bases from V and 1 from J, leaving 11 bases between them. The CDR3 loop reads CSVEMLGLNYGYTF. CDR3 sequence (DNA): TGCAGCGTTGAAATGTTGGGGCTTAACTATGGCTACACCTTC.

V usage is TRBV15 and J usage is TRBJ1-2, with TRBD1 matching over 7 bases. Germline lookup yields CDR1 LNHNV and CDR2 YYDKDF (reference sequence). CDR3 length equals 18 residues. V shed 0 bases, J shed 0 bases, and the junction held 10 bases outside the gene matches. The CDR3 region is CATSREGTYRGPNYGYTF. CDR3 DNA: TGTGCCACCAGCAGAGAAGGCACGTACAGGGGCCCTAACTATGGCTACACCTTC.

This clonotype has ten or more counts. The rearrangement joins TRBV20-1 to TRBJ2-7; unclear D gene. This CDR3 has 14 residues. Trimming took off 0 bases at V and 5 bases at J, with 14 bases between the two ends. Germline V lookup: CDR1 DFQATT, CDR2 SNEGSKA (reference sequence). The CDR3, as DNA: TGCAGTGCTAGAGACGCCCACCCGGTCGACGAGCAGTACTTC. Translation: CSARDAHPVDEQYF.

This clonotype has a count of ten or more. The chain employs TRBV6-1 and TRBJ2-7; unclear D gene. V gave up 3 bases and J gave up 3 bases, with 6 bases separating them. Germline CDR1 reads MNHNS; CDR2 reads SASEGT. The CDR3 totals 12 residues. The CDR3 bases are TGTGCCAGCAGTGACCGGAACTACGAGCAGTACTTC. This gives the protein CASSDRNYEQYF.

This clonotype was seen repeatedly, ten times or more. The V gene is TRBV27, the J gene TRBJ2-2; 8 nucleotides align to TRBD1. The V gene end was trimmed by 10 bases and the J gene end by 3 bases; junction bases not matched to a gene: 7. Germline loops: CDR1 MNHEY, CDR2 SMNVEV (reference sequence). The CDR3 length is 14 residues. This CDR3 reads CAIRRTGHTGELFF. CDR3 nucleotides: TGTGCCATCCGACGGACAGGGCACACCGGGGAGCTGTTTTTT.

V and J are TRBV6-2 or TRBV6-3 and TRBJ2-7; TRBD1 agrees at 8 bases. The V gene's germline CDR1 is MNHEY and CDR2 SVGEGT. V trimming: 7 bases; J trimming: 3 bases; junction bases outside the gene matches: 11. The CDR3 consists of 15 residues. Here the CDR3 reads CASTSFGTGHYEQYF. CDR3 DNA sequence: TGTGCCAGCACTAGCTTTGGGACAGGACACTACGAGCAGTACTTC.

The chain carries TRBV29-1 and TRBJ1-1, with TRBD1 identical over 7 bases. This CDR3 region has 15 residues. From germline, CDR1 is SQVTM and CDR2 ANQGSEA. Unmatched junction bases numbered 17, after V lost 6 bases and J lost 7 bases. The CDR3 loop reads CSVDRESSIKGEAFF. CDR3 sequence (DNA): TGCAGCGTCGACAGGGAATCGAGCATTAAGGGTGAAGCTTTCTTT.

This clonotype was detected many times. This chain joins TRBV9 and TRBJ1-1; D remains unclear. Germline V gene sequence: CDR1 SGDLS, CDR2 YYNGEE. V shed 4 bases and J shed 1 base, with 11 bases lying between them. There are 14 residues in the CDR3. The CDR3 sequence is CASSPTPENTEAFF. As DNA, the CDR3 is TGTGCCAGCAGCCCAACCCCTGAGAACACTGAAGCTTTCTTT.